Listed below are T cell receptor beta chains from one sample, sequenced in a study of blood T cells in healthy people across ages. TCRdb reprocessed the 5' RACE reads with MiXCR, giving one entry per CDR3 protein. The data contain roughly 800,000 distinct CDR3 sequences, roughly 25% of them singletons. These data are also associated with another study on T cells of mothers and their children.

Material: blood. These receptors all come from a boy aged 5-17 years in good health. The CDR3 runs from the conserved cysteine through the conserved F or W. Fields, in order: V gene, D gene, J gene, clone size, CDR3 DNA, CDR3 protein. A D gene is named only where the DNA matches it firmly. Size is omitted from some rows. Given values are once, few, many or a class for expanded clones.

>TRBV7-2|TRBD2|TRBJ2-7|few
TGTGCCAGCAGCCTTACAGTAGCGGGACCGACCTACGAGCAGTACTTC
CASSLTVAGPTYEQYF
>TRBV7-6|-|TRBJ2-5|few
TGTGCCAGCAGCCCCCAGGGGGGGCTCCAGGAGACCCAGTACTTC
CASSPQGGLQETQYF
>TRBV20-1|TRBD2|TRBJ2-3|-
TGCAGTGTCCCCAGCGGGGATGTCACAGATACGCAGTATTTT
CSVPSGDVTDTQYF
>TRBV25-1|-|TRBJ2-1|few
TGTGCCAGCAGAGCCCGCAGTTTCTCCTACAATGAGCAGTTCTTC
CASRARSFSYNEQFF
>TRBV20-1|TRBD2|TRBJ2-7|-
TGCAGTGCTAGAGGCCCTAGCGGGACTCCCTACGAGCAGTACTTC
CSARGPSGTPYEQYF
>TRBV29-1|TRBD2|TRBJ2-1|-
TGCAGCGTCCTAGCGGGAGGGCCTTCTCATGAGCAGTTCTTC
CSVLAGGPSHEQFF
>TRBV12-3/TRBV12-4|TRBD1|TRBJ1-1|few
TGTGCCAGCAGTATTCTGGACAGGTCGAACACTGAAGCTTTCTTT
CASSILDRSNTEAFF
>TRBV6-5|-|TRBJ2-6|-
TGTGCCAGCAGCCCCCGGGTCCTTGGGGCCAACGTCCTGACTTTC
CASSPRVLGANVLTF
>TRBV4-1|-|TRBJ2-5|-
TGCGCCGAAACAGGGAAAGAGACCCAGTACTTC
CAETGKETQYF
>TRBV7-2|-|TRBJ1-1|-
TGTGCCAGCAGCTCAGGGGCAGGGAAGACTGAAGTTTTCTTT
CASSSGAGKTEVFF
>TRBV5-1|-|TRBJ2-1|-
TGCGCCAGCAGCGAACTTCCAGGGTTCTACAATGAGCAGTTCTTC
CASSELPGFYNEQFF
>TRBV7-2|-|TRBJ1-3|few
TGTGCCAGCAGCTTATCCCTCGGACCCACCAAGGGAAACACCATATATTTT
CASSLSLGPTKGNTIYF
>TRBV20-1|TRBD1|TRBJ1-1|-
TGCAGTGCTAGAGATCAGGGGGGGGACACTGAAACTTTCTTT
CSARDQGGDTETFF
>TRBV5-1|-|TRBJ1-2|-
TGCGCCAGCAGCTTGTCGGCGGAACCTCGGGAAGAAGGCTACACCTTC
CASSLSAEPREEGYTF
>TRBV12-3/TRBV12-4|-|TRBJ1-2|few
TGTGCCAGCAGTTTTGGGGGCTTGGGGTATGGCTACACCTTC
CASSFGGLGYGYTF
>TRBV29-1|TRBD2|TRBJ2-5|-
TGCAGCGTTCCCGAGCGGGGGGAGACCCAGTACTTC
CSVPERGETQYF
>TRBV2|-|TRBJ1-5|-
TGTGCCAGCAGTGAGGAGGGAATTAGCAATCAGCCCCAGCATTTT
CASSEEGISNQPQHF
>TRBV25-1|-|TRBJ2-7|few
TGTGCCAGCAGTGAACAGGGAGAAGGCGACGAGCAGTACTTC
CASSEQGEGDEQYF
>TRBV5-5|TRBD2|TRBJ2-1|-
TGTGCCAGCAGAACCCTAGCGGGGGGCTACAATGAGCAGTTCTTC
CASRTLAGGYNEQFF
>TRBV7-2|-|TRBJ1-2|-
TGTGCCAGCAGCAACAGTTCCAGAGTGTATGGCTACACCTTC
CASSNSSRVYGYTF
>TRBV28|-|TRBJ2-2|-
TGTGCCAGCAAACTCCCGGCGAACACCGGGGAGCTGTTTTTT
CASKLPANTGELFF
>TRBV20-1|-|TRBJ1-4|-
TGCAGTGCTAGAGCGGGCCGGCTTAACGAAAAACTGTTTTTT
CSARAGRLNEKLFF
>TRBV19|-|TRBJ2-7|-
TGTGCCAGTAGTATCGGGGAGAGCGAGCAGTACTTC
CASSIGESEQYF
>TRBV29-1|-|TRBJ1-1|-
TGCAGCGTTGAAAAAGGCGGCACTGAAGCTTTCTTT
CSVEKGGTEAFF